The 30 T cell receptor beta chains presented below share a single source sample, sequenced in a study of technical replicates of blood from a few donors. Method: immunoSEQ multiplex PCR; TCRdb's copy keeps in-frame clones and lacks some. Of 60,000 to 90,000 clones listed, 85% to 95% are singletons. What was sequenced was T cells isolated from PBMCs. The receptors stem from a human donor in good health.

The CDR3 loop reads CASSLSPYEQYF. CDR3 DNA sequence: TGTGCCAGCAGCCTAAGTCCCTACGAGCAGTACTTC. V usage is TRBV6-5 and J usage is TRBJ2-7; D call uncertain. Germline V gives CDR1 MNHEY, CDR2 SVGAGI. CDR3 size: 12 residues. V was cut by 6 bases and J by 2 bases, with 8 bases left in between.

V and J are TRBV27 and TRBJ1-2; 10 nucleotides agree with TRBD1. After removal of 5 bases from V and 4 bases from J, the junction contained 13 bases not matched to a gene. CDR3 size: 17 residues. In germline, CDR1 is MNHEY, CDR2 SMNVEV (reference sequence). This CDR3 reads CASSPLLGGQGGYGYTF. The DNA of the CDR3 is TGTGCCAGCAGTCCACTACTCGGAGGACAGGGGGGCTATGGCTACACCTTC.

The rearrangement joins TRBV5-7 to TRBJ2-5; 7 bases align to TRBD2. TRBV5-7 carries the ORF label, with uncertain function. CDR3 length: 14 residues. V lost 0 bases and J lost 4; bases outside the gene matches: 3. Here the CDR3 reads CASSLVGRGETQYF. The CDR3, as DNA: TGTGCCAGCAGCTTGGTGGGGAGGGGAGAGACCCAGTACTTC.

The chain uses TRBV11-3 and TRBJ1-5; no clear D. The CDR3 extends over 19 amino acids. Germline assignment: CDR1 SGHNT and CDR2 YENEEA. V shed 3 bases and J shed 4 bases, with 25 bases lying between them. The CDR3 is CASSLSMLTVLERNQPQHF. CDR3 DNA: TGTGCCAGCAGCTTGTCTATGTTGACGGTTTTGGAGCGTAATCAGCCCCAGCATTTT.

V is TRBV10-1 and J is TRBJ2-5; a possible D gene is TRBD2 (6 bases). V was cut by 6 bases and J by 1 base, with 9 bases left in between. Germline V gene data show CDR1 as WNHNN and CDR2 as SYGVQD (reference sequence). This CDR3 has 13 residues. The CDR3 region is CASSGGVQETQYF. In DNA form, the CDR3 reads TGCGCCAGCAGCGGCGGGGTCCAAGAGACCCAGTACTTC.

The chain joins TRBV2 to TRBJ2-7; D not resolved. Per germline, CDR1 SNHLY and CDR2 FYNNEI. With 2 bases removed from V and 0 bases from J, the gap between germline ends came to 11 bases. The CDR3 is made up of 15 amino acids. The DNA for the CDR3 is TGTGCCAGCAGTGAAAGAGGAGCTTACTCCTACGAGCAGTACTTC. Protein: CASSERGAYSYEQYF.

The rearrangement uses TRBV5-1 and TRBJ2-5; D is possibly TRBD2 (6 bases). Germline CDR1 SGHRS, CDR2 YFSETQ. V was shortened by 8 bases and J by 3 bases, with 20 bases between the two germline ends. The CDR3 runs to 15 residues. The CDR3 reads CASRLGGVREETQYF. For the CDR3, the DNA is TGCGCCAGTAGACTCGGGGGAGTTAGAGAAGAGACCCAGTACTTC.

V gene TRBV14 combines with J gene TRBJ2-1, with 9 bases matching TRBD2. Trimming cost V 1 base and J 10 bases; bases outside gene matches: 2. Germline V gene data show CDR1 as SGHDN and CDR2 as FVKESK. There are 13 residues in the CDR3. The CDR3 loop is CASSQVGTSEQFF. For the CDR3, the DNA is TGTGCCAGCAGCCAAGTTGGGACTAGCGAGCAGTTCTTC.

V is TRBV10-1 and J is TRBJ2-7; TRBD2 aligns across 7 bases. Germline values: CDR1 WNHNN, CDR2 SYGVQD (reference sequence). The V gene end was trimmed by 3 bases and the J gene end by 2 bases; junction bases not matched to a gene: 7. CDR3 size: 15 residues. The CDR3 sequence is CASSERAGVAYEQYF. The CDR3 region has the DNA TGCGCCAGCAGTGAACGTGCGGGAGTGGCCTACGAGCAGTACTTC.

In nucleotides, the CDR3 is TGTGCCAGCAGCTTTACTATAGGCGACGGGTCACACTACGAGCAGTACTTC. Its translation is CASSFTIGDGSHYEQYF. This rearrangement joins TRBV7-9 to TRBJ2-7; the D is unclear. The CDR3 totals 17 residues. Trimming took 3 bases from V and 3 from J, leaving 21 bases between them. Germline values: CDR1 SEHNR, CDR2 FQNEAQ (reference sequence).

The V gene is TRBV10-3, the J gene TRBJ2-3, with 10 bases aligning to TRBD2. This CDR3 has 16 amino acids. V shed 2 bases, J shed 4 bases, and the junction held 6 bases outside the gene matches. From germline, CDR1 is ENHRY and CDR2 SYGVKD. The DNA for the CDR3 is TGTGCCATCAGTGAGCTAGCGGGGGAATTGGCAGATACGCAGTATTTT. The encoded protein is CAISELAGELADTQYF.

This chain connects TRBV10-3 to TRBJ2-3; 14 nucleotides match TRBD2. Germline loops: CDR1 ENHRY, CDR2 SYGVKD. V trimming: 4 bases; J trimming: 0 bases; junction bases outside the gene matches: 9. The CDR3 length is 19 residues. This CDR3 reads CAISARGTSGSYSTDTQYF. CDR3 sequence (DNA): TGTGCCATCAGTGCCCGAGGGACTAGCGGGAGTTATAGCACAGATACGCAGTATTTT.

The chain carries TRBV5-1 and TRBJ2-1; TRBD1 matches 9 bases. Germline CDR1 reads SGHRS; CDR2 reads YFSETQ. V was clipped by 4 bases and J by 11 bases; unmatched bases: 7. The CDR3 spans 13 residues. CDR3 sequence reads: CASSPHRGPQQFF. The CDR3 nucleotides read TGCGCCAGCAGCCCTCACAGGGGGCCTCAGCAGTTCTTC.

The J gene is TRBJ1-1, the V gene TRBV7-6; a weak D match, TRBD1 (6 bases). Germline CDR1 SGHVS, CDR2 FNYEAQ. V gave up 2 bases and J gave up 1 base, with 14 bases separating them. The CDR3 loop spans 16 amino acids. CDR3 amino acids: CASSLTRATGNTEAFF. The CDR3 DNA follows: TGTGCCAGCAGCTTAACGCGGGCGACAGGGAACACTGAAGCTTTCTTT.

V usage is TRBV10-2 and J usage is TRBJ2-3; 9 bases agree with TRBD2. V shed 5 bases, J shed 0 bases, and the junction held 3 bases outside the gene matches. Germline CDR1 WSHSY, CDR2 SAAADI. This CDR3 comprises 15 residues. The CDR3: CASSPGLASTDTQYF. CDR3 coding DNA: TGCGCCAGCAGTCCCGGACTAGCGAGCACAGATACGCAGTATTTT.

The genes are TRBV19 and TRBJ2-6; D call uncertain. Germline V lookup: CDR1 LNHDA, CDR2 SQIVND (reference sequence). This CDR3 spans 13 amino acids. V was trimmed by 5 bases and J by 3 bases, leaving 5 bases between them. For the CDR3, the DNA is TGTGCCAGTAGTTTGCGTGGGGCCAACGTCCTGACTTTC. Its translation: CASSLRGANVLTF.

CDR3 in amino acids: CASSSTMGGDTGELFF. The CDR3 DNA reads as TGTGCCAGCAGCTCCACTATGGGTGGTGACACCGGGGAGCTGTTTTTT. J is TRBJ2-2 and V is TRBV7-3; D not resolved. Trimming stripped 4 bases from V and 3 bases from J, with 15 bases between. CDR1 is SGHTA, CDR2 FQGTGA, per germline. This CDR3 comprises 16 residues.

V gene TRBV6-1 combines with J gene TRBJ1-1; D gene ambiguous. The germline V gene has CDR1 MNHNS and CDR2 SASEGT. V was cut by 2 bases and J by 2 bases, with 15 bases left in between. The CDR3 loop spans 16 amino acids. The CDR3 DNA reads TGTGCCAGCAGTGAACGGGTGGAAGGGAGAAACACTGAAGCTTTCTTT. Protein: CASSERVEGRNTEAFF.

The gene calls are TRBV5-1 and TRBJ2-1; the match to TRBD2 covers 7 bases. Germline V gene data show CDR1 as SGHRS and CDR2 as YFSETQ. Unmatched junction bases numbered 5, after V lost 2 bases and J lost 6 bases. This CDR3 region has 14 residues. In nucleotides, the CDR3 is TGCGCCAGCAGCTTTCGGGAGGCCCCCAATGAGCAGTTCTTC. It encodes CASSFREAPNEQFF. Drawing the rest from reference TRBV5-1 and TRBJ2-1, the complete variable domain is KAGVTQTPRYLIKTRGQQVTLSCSPISGHRSVSWYQQTPGQGLQFLFEYFSETQRNKGNFPGRFSGRQFSNSRSEMNVSTLELGDSALYLCASSFREAPNEQFFGPGTRLTVL.

In its sample, this clone was seen once. This chain joins TRBV7-2 and TRBJ2-4, with D maybe TRBD2 (5 bases). V lost 5 bases, J lost 9 bases, and 17 bases lay in between. This CDR3 region has 14 residues. Germline V CDR1 and CDR2: SGHTA, FQGNSA. The CDR3 DNA sequence: TGTGCCAGCAGCCCGGGAAAGAATTTGGGCATTCAGTACTTC. It translates to CASSPGKNLGIQYF.

The CDR3 loop reads CASSQEPGIEANYGYTF. For the CDR3, the DNA is TGCGCCAGCAGCCAAGAACCAGGGATTGAAGCTAACTATGGCTACACCTTC. This chain connects TRBV4-1 to TRBJ1-2; the D gene is possibly TRBD1 (5 bases). Germline V gene sequence: CDR1 MGHRA, CDR2 YSYEKL. The CDR3 is made up of 17 amino acids. The V end lost 0 bases, the J end lost 0 bases, and 14 bases lay between the germline ends.

The V call is TRBV10-2, the J call TRBJ2-6; D unresolved. Per the germline V gene, CDR1 is WSHSY and CDR2 is SAAADI. The CDR3 runs to 12 residues. Written as DNA, the CDR3 is TGCGGAGCAGGATCTGGGGCCAACGTCCTGACTTTC. Amino acid sequence: CGAGSGANVLTF.

The rearrangement uses TRBV28 and TRBJ1-1; 7 bases map to TRBD1. The V and J ends lost 5 bases and 7 bases, in that order; junction bases with no gene match: 19. Germline V lookup: CDR1 MDHEN, CDR2 SYDVKM. CDR3 length: 17 residues. The CDR3 nucleotides read TGTGCCAGCAGTCGACCCGGACAGGCCGAATCCCCCTTTGAAGCTTTCTTT. Translating it yields CASSRPGQAESPFEAFF.

The CDR3 loop reads CASSMDFYEQYF. As DNA, the CDR3 is TGCGCCAGCAGCATGGACTTCTACGAGCAGTACTTC. This rearrangement joins TRBV5-1 to TRBJ2-7; weak D call: TRBD2 (5 bases). Trimming left V 4 bases short and J 3 bases short, with 8 bases between. Germline V CDR1 and CDR2: SGHRS, YFSETQ. The CDR3 is 12 amino acids.

The rearrangement uses TRBV10-3 and TRBJ2-7; TRBD2 agrees at 8 bases. Germline CDR1 and CDR2: ENHRY and SYGVKD. The junction had 11 bases not matched to a gene; V was cut back by 4 bases and J by 3 bases. The CDR3 consists of 16 residues. Here the CDR3 DNA reads TGTGCCATCAGTGGGTCCACCGGGACTAGGAACTACGAGCAGTACTTC. The encoded protein is CAISGSTGTRNYEQYF.

This sequence joins TRBV7-3 and TRBJ2-3, with TRBD2 matching 8 bases. This CDR3 region has 15 residues. V was pared by 3 bases and J by 2 bases, with 4 bases of the junction left unmatched. Germline V gives CDR1 SGHTA, CDR2 FQGTGA. The CDR3 spells CASSFLAGDTDTQYF. DNA for the CDR3: TGTGCCAGCAGCTTCCTAGCGGGTGACACAGATACGCAGTATTTT.

This clone was counted between two and nine times. The chain couples TRBV5-1 to TRBJ1-2, with unresolved D. V was pared by 0 bases and J by 5 bases, with 20 bases between. This CDR3 is built from 17 residues. Per germline, CDR1 SGHRS and CDR2 YFSETQ. The CDR3 protein is CASSLDGIQARGYGYTF. The CDR3 DNA follows: TGCGCCAGCAGCTTGGATGGTATCCAGGCACGCGGGTATGGCTACACCTTC.

The chain links TRBV19 to TRBJ2-7, with 7 positions matching TRBD1. After removal of 5 bases from V and 4 bases from J, the junction contained 14 bases not matched to a gene. Germline assignment: CDR1 LNHDA and CDR2 SQIVND (reference sequence). The CDR3 sequence is 16 residues long. CDR3 loop: CASSATGVSWKYEQYF. Written as DNA, the CDR3 is TGTGCCAGTAGTGCAACAGGGGTGTCTTGGAAGTACGAGCAGTACTTC.

This chain joins TRBV10-1 and TRBJ2-7; TRBD1 might be the D (6 bases). V shed 1 base and J shed 9 bases, with 19 bases lying between them. Germline lookup yields CDR1 WNHNN and CDR2 SYGVQD (reference sequence). CDR3 length: 15 residues. The CDR3, as DNA: TGCGCCAGCAGTGAGTGGCCACCCGACAGGTTAGGGCAGTACTTC. Its translation: CASSEWPPDRLGQYF.

This chain connects TRBV27 to TRBJ2-5; no firm D call. Trimming took off 5 bases at V and 7 bases at J, with 8 bases between the two ends. Germline CDR1 and CDR2: MNHEY and SMNVEV (reference sequence). The CDR3 runs 11 residues. The DNA of the CDR3 is TGTGCCAGCAGTGGGCGTTGGACCCAGTACTTC. Its protein product is CASSGRWTQYF.